This entry lists 9 T cell receptor beta chains sequenced from one sample in a study of T cells in Graves' hyperthyroidism and ophthalmopathy. Using RNA transcripts as the source, TCR beta CDR3 regions were amplified. HTBI primers were the set used in a first-round RT-PCR of the TCR CDR3. TCRdb reanalysed the multiplex PCR reads using MiXCR and keeps one entry per CDR3 protein. Seen here are about 520,000 distinct CDR3 sequences, around a quarter observed once, and the top ten hold roughly 10%. Sequenced material: blood. The receptor source for this set is a woman in her 30s with Graves' ophthalmopathy.

This clonotype was seen more than once but under ten times. The chain has TRBV7-6 and TRBJ2-7, with D possibly TRBD2 on 5 matching bases. V was clipped by 7 bases and J by 3 bases, with 10 bases between them. There are 12 residues in the CDR3. Germline CDR1 is SGHVS and CDR2 is FNYEAQ. In DNA, the CDR3 is TGTGCCAGCACCGACCGGGGCTACGAGCAGTACTTC. Amino acid sequence: CASTDRGYEQYF.

This clonotype was counted ten times or more. V gene TRBV4-1 combines with J gene TRBJ2-7, with D perhaps TRBD2 (7 bases). Germline V CDR1 and CDR2: MGHRA, YSYEKL. The CDR3 sequence is 20 residues long. With 0 bases removed from V and 1 base from J, the gap between germline ends came to 25 bases. The CDR3 region is CASSQDWRGGMMGGSYEQYF. DNA of the CDR3: TGCGCCAGCAGCCAAGATTGGAGGGGGGGCATGATGGGGGGATCCTACGAGCAGTACTTC.

In its sample, this clonotype was seen many times. The chain has TRBV20-1 and TRBJ2-5, with 8 bases lining up with TRBD1. V lost 6 bases and J lost 5; bases outside the gene matches: 14. The CDR3 contains 15 residues. The germline V gene has CDR1 DFQATT and CDR2 SNEGSKA (reference sequence). In DNA, the CDR3 is TGCAGTGCCGCAGACATCCGGACAGGGAAGGAGACCCAGTACTTC. Amino acid sequence: CSAADIRTGKETQYF.

This clonotype was counted many times. The V call is TRBV11-3, the J call TRBJ2-7; D remains unclear. The CDR3 loop spans 16 amino acids. V lost 2 bases and J lost 0, with 14 bases in between. Germline CDR1 and CDR2: SGHNT and YENEEA. This chain's CDR3 is CASSLNPTIPSYEQYF. CDR3 coding DNA: TGTGCCAGCAGCTTAAACCCGACAATCCCCTCCTACGAGCAGTACTTC.

Comment on this clonotype: A single base separates this from a much larger clone, so it may be a read error. V and J are TRBV6-1 and TRBJ1-1, with D uncertain. The V and J ends lost 4 bases and 1 base respectively, with 10 bases between them. This CDR3 is built from 14 residues. Germline CDR1 is MNHNS and CDR2 is SASEGT. The CDR3 DNA is TGTGCCAGCAGTGTTATGGGGAGGAACACTGAAGCTTTCTTT. Amino acids: CASSVMGRNTEAFF.

The sample holds many counts of this clonotype. V and J are TRBV14 and TRBJ2-2; either TRBD1 or TRBD2 may fit D (6 bases each). The CDR3 is 16 amino acids. V was pared by 4 bases and J by 5 bases, with 17 bases between. Germline V gives CDR1 SGHDN, CDR2 FVKESK. CDR3 sequence reads: CASSLGGSTGTGELFF. CDR3 in DNA: TGTGCCAGCAGCCTCGGGGGCTCAACGGGGACCGGGGAGCTGTTTTTT.

This clonotype showed up just a few times. The chain combines TRBV5-4 with TRBJ2-2; 9 nucleotides agree with TRBD1. The CDR3 runs 15 residues. V shed 4 bases, J shed 7 bases, and the junction held 8 bases outside the gene matches. CDR1 is SGHNT and CDR2 is YYREEE in the germline V gene (reference sequence). The CDR3 nucleotides are TGTGCCAGCAGCACTTTACAGGGGGCCATCGGGGAGCTGTTTTTT. Amino acid sequence: CASSTLQGAIGELFF.

The table lists this clonotype with a count of one. The chain carries TRBV11-1 and TRBJ2-5; 14 nucleotides align to TRBD2. Germline V gives CDR1 SGHAT, CDR2 FQDESV (reference sequence). Trimming removed 5 bases from V and 5 bases from J; junction bases left unmatched: 10. The CDR3 is 17 residues long. CDR3 in DNA: TGTGCCAGCAGCCCACACCGACTAGCGGGAGGGGGCGAGACCCAGTACTTC. The encoded protein is CASSPHRLAGGGETQYF.

This clonotype was counted ten times or more. V gene TRBV7-2 combines with J gene TRBJ1-2, with a possible D match to TRBD1 (6 bases). Germline assignment: CDR1 SGHTA and CDR2 FQGNSA. This CDR3 spans 14 amino acids. The ends were cut back, 1 base at V and 5 bases at J, with 11 bases in the middle. The CDR3 is CASSLVRGEYGYTF. CDR3 coding DNA: TGTGCCAGCAGCTTAGTTAGGGGGGAATATGGCTACACCTTC. Together with reference TRBV7-2 and TRBJ1-2, the CDR3 gives the full variable domain: GAGVSQSPSNKVTEKGKDVELRCDPISGHTALYWYRQSLGQGLEFLIYFQGNSAPDKSGLPSDRFSAERTGGSVSTLTIQRTQQEDSAVYLCASSLVRGEYGYTFGSGTRLTVV.